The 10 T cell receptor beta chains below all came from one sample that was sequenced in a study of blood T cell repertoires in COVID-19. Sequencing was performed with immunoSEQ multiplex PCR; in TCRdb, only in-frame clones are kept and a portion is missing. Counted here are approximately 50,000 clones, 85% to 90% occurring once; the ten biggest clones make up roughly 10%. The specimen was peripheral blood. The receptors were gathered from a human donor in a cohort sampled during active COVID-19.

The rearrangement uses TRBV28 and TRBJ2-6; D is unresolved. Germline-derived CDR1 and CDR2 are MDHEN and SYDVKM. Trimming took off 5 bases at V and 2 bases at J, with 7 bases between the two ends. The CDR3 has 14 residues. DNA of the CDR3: TGTGCCAGCAGTCGGTCCCCTGGGGCCAACGTCCTGACTTTC. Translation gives CASSRSPGANVLTF.

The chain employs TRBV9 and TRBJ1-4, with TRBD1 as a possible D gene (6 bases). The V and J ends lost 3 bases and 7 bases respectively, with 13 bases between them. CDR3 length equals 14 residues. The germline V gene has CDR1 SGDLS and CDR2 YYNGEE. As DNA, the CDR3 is TGTGCCAGCAGCGCCTCAGGGGTTGGTGAAAAACTGTTTTTT. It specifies CASSASGVGEKLFF. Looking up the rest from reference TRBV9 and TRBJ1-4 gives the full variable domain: DSGVTQTPKHLITATGQRVTLRCSPRSGDLSVYWYQQSLDQGLQFLIQYYNGEERAKGNILERFSAQQFPDLHSELNLSSLELGDSALYFCASSASGVGEKLFFGSGTQLSVL.

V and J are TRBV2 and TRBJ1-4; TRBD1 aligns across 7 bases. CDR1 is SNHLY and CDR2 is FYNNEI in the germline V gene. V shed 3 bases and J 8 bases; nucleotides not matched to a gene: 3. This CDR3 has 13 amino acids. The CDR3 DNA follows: TGTGCCAGCAGTGATGAGGGGGCGGAAAAACTGTTTTTT. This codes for CASSDEGAEKLFF.

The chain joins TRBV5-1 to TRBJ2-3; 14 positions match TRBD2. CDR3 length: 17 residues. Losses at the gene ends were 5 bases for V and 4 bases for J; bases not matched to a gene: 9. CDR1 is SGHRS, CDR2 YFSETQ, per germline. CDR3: CASRQTPGLAGADTQYF. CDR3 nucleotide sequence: TGCGCCAGCAGACAGACACCGGGACTAGCGGGGGCAGATACGCAGTATTTT.

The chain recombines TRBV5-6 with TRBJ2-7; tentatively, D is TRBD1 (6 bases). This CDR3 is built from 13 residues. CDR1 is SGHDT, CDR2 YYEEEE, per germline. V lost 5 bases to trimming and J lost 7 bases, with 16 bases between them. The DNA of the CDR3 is TGTGCCAGCAGTCCCTTACAGGGATCTGAGCAGTACTTC. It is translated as CASSPLQGSEQYF.

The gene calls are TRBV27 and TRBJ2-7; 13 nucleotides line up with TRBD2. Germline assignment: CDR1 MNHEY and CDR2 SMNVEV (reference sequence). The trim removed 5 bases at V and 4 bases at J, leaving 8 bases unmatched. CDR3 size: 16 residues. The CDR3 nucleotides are TGTGCCAGCAGTCCCGTCGGGACTAGCGGGGTTTACGAGCAGTACTTC. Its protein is CASSPVGTSGVYEQYF.

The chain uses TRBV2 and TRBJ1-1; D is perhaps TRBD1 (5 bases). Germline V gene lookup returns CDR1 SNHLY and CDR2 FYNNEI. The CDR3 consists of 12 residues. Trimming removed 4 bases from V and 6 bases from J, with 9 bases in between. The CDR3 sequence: CASSGQNPEAFF. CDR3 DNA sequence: TGTGCCAGCAGTGGACAGAATCCTGAAGCTTTCTTT.

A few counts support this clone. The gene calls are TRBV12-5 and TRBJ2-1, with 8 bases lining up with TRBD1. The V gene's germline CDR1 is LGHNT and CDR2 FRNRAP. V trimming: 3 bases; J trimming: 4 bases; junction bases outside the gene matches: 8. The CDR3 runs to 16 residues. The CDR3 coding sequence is TGTGCTAGTGGTTTTTGCCGGGACAGGAGGTACAATGAGCAGTTCTTC. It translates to CASGFCRDRRYNEQFF.

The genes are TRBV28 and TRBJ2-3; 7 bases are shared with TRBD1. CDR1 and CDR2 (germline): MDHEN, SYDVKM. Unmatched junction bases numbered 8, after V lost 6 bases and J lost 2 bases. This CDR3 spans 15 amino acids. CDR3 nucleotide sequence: TGTGCCAGCAGGATGGGGACAGACCTCACAGATACGCAGTATTTT. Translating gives CASRMGTDLTDTQYF.

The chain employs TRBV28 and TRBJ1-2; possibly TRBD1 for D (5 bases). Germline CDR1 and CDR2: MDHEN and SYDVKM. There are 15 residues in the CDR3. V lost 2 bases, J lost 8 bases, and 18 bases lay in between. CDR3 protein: CASSLQDAWGEGYTF. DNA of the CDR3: TGTGCCAGCAGTTTACAGGACGCGTGGGGGGAGGGCTACACCTTC.